This T cell receptor (beta chain) emerged from a study of blood T cell repertoires in COVID-19. Study-level information: The cDNA or gDNA used as material had been derived from T cells, B-cell-depleted T cells, or PBMCs.

The CDR3 is made up of 15 amino acids. V dropped 1 base and J dropped 9 bases, with 18 bases sitting between them. The V gene's germline CDR1 is SEHNR and CDR2 FQNEAQ (reference sequence). This table comes from immunoSEQ multiplex PCR, and its TCRdb copy is limited to in-frame clones, with some not included. The table has around 150,000 clones, 70% to 90% seen once; the top ten hold 9.5% to 13%. The sequenced sample consisted of peripheral blood. The TCR was taken from a human donor in a cohort sampled during active COVID-19. V and J are TRBV7-9 and TRBJ2-5, with a tentative D call TRBD2 (7 bases). The CDR3 DNA follows: TGTGCCAGCAGCTTAGTCGAAGGGGGGGCCCGGGCCCAGTACTTC. Its protein product is CASSLVEGGARAQYF.